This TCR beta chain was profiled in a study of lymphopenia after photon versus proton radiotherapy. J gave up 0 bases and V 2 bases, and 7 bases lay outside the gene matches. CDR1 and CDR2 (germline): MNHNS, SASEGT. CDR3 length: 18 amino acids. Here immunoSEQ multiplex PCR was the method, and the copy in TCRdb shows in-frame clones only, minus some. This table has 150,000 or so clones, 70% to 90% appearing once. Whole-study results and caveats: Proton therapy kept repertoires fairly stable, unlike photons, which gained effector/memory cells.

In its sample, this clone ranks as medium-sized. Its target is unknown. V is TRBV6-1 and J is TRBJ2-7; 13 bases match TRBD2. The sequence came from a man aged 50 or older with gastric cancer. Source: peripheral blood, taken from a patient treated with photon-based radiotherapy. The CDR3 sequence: CASSESRTSGGLSYEQYF. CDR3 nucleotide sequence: TGTGCCAGCAGTGAATCCAGGACTAGCGGGGGACTCTCCTACGAGCAGTACTTC.